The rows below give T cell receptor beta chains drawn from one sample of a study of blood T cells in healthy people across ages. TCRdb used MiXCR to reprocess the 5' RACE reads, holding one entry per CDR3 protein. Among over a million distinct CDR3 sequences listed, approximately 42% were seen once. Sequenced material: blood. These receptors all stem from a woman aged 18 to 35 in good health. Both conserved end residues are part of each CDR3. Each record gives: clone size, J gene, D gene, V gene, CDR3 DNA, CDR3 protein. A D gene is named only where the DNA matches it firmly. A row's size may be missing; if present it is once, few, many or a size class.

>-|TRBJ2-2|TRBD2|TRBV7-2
TGTGCCAGCAGCTTAAGCGGGACTAGCGGTAACACCGGGGAGCTGTTTTTT
CASSLSGTSGNTGELFF
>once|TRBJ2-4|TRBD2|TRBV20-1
TGCAGTGCTAGAGAACCACTAGCGGGGGACATTCAGTACTTC
CSAREPLAGDIQYF
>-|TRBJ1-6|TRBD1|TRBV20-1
TGCAGTGCTACTACCGGACAGGAGAATTCACCCCTCCACTTT
CSATTGQENSPLHF
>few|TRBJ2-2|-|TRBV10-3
TGTGCCATCAGTGAGCCTGGGACCAATGTCGGGGAGCTGTTTTTT
CAISEPGTNVGELFF
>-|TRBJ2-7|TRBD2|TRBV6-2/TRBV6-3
TGTGCCAGCAGACCATCCGGGACTAACAATGAGCAGTACTTC
CASRPSGTNNEQYF
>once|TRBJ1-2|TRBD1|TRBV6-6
TGTGCCAGCAGAAACGGACAGGGAGGATCCTATGGCTACACCTTC
CASRNGQGGSYGYTF
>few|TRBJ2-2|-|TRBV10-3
TGTGCCATCAGTGAGTCGAGTCCCTACACCGGGGAGCTGTTTTTT
CAISESSPYTGELFF
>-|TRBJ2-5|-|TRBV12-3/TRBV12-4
TGTGCCAGCAGTTTAGAAGGTAAAGAGACCCAGTACTTC
CASSLEGKETQYF
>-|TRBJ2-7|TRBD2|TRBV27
TGTGCCAGCAGTTCCCGGACTAGCGGATTGTACTCCTACGAGCAGTACTTC
CASSSRTSGLYSYEQYF
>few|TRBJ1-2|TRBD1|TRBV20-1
TGCAGTGCTCCTCTGGGACAGGGGTTGTATGGCTACACCTTC
CSAPLGQGLYGYTF
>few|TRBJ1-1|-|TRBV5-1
TGCGCCAGCAGCAGATCCGGGACCGGAGGCACTGAAGCTTTCTTT
CASSRSGTGGTEAFF
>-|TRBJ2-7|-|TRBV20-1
TGCAGTGCTAGAGATAGCACTGGGGGGACCTCCTACGAGCAGTACTTC
CSARDSTGGTSYEQYF
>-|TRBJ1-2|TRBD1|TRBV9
TGTGCCAGCAGCCCGATCCAGAGGACAGGTTCCTATGGCTACACCTTC
CASSPIQRTGSYGYTF
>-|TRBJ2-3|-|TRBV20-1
TGCAGTGCTAGACTGGAGGGTGCAGATACGCAGTATTTT
CSARLEGADTQYF
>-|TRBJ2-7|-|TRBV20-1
TGCAGTGCCAGTTTTGCGGGGGCCGACTACAATGAGCAGTACTTC
CSASFAGADYNEQYF
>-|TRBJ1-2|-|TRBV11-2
TGTGCCAGTTTCGGCTTGTCAGGGTCGGTCTATGGCTACACCTTC
CASFGLSGSVYGYTF
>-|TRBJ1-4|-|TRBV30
TGTGCCTGGAGTAACGGTGAAAAACTGTTTTTT
CAWSNGEKLFF
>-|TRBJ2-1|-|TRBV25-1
TGTGCCAGCAGTGAACCCCCGGTAGGGAGCTCCTACAATGAGCAGTTCTTC
CASSEPPVGSSYNEQFF
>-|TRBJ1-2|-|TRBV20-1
TGCAGTGCTAGAAAGGACGACGAGAAGAATAACTATGACTACACCTTC
CSARKDDEKNNYDYTF
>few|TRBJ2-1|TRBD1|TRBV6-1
TGTGCCACCCGGTCAAGGGACAGTGAGCAGTTCTTC
CATRSRDSEQFF
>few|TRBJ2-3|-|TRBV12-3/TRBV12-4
TGTGCCAGCAGCCCTATAGGGGGTACCTCCACAGATACGCAGTATTTT
CASSPIGGTSTDTQYF
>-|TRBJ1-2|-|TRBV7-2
TGTGCCAGCAGCGCGCCTGGGACCGAAAACTATGGCTACACCTTC
CASSAPGTENYGYTF
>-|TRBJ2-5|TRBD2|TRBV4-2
TGTGCCAGCAGCCAAGAAGGACTAGCGGGATTAGAGACCCAGTACTTC
CASSQEGLAGLETQYF
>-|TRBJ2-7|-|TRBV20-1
TGCAGTGCTAGATTGGGGCTAAGGTCCTACGAGCAGTACTTC
CSARLGLRSYEQYF
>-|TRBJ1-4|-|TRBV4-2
TGTGCCAGCAGCCAAGGTAGGGGGGATGAAAAACTGTTTTTT
CASSQGRGDEKLFF
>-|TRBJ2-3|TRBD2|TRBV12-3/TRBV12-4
TGTGCCTCCAAGCGGGGGCTCACAGATACGCAGTATTTT
CASKRGLTDTQYF
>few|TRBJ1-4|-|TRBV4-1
TGCGCCAGCAGCCAAGTGATTGGGCACAAAGGGGGTAATGAAAAACTGTTTTTT
CASSQVIGHKGGNEKLFF
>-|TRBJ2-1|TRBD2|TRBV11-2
TGTGCCAGCAGCCCCGTAGGGCGGGAGTACAATGAGCAGTTCTTC
CASSPVGREYNEQFF
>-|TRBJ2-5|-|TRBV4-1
TGCGCCAGCAGCCAAGTTAGCACGGGGGAGGAGACCCAGTACTTC
CASSQVSTGEETQYF
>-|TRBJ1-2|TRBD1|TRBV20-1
TGCAGTGCCCCGGGACAGGAGTACTATGGCTACACCTTC
CSAPGQEYYGYTF
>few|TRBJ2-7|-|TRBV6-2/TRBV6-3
TGTGCCAGCACCTTGGACGGCGTCGGTCGGGGCGAGCAGTACTTC
CASTLDGVGRGEQYF
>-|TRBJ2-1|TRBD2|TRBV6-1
TGTGCCAGCAGGGGACAGACTAGCGGGGACTACAATGAGCAGTTCTTC
CASRGQTSGDYNEQFF
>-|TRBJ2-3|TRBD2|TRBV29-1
TGCAGCGTTTTCCCCCCGGGCGGGGGAGCAGATACGCAGTATTTT
CSVFPPGGGADTQYF
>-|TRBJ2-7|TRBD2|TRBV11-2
TGTGCCAGCAGCCCTAGAGGGGCTACTAGCGCCTACTCCTACGAGCAGTACTTC
CASSPRGATSAYSYEQYF
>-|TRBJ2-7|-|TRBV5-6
TGTGCCAGCAGCGTTGGAATATGGGGGGGGCCCACCTACGAGCAGTACTTC
CASSVGIWGGPTYEQYF
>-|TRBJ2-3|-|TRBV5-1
TGCGCCAGCAGCTTGGGGACACTTAGCACAGATACGCAGTATTTT
CASSLGTLSTDTQYF
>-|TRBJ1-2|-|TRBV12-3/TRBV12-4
TGTGCCAGCGAGTACCAGGGGCTCCCAGGGTCTGGCTACACCTTC
CASEYQGLPGSGYTF
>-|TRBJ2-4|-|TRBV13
TGTGCCAGCAGCCCCAGTCTAGCAAGGATGGGTTGGGACATTCAGTACTTC
CASSPSLARMGWDIQYF
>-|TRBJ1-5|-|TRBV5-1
TGCGCCAGCAGCCCACAGGACCTCAATCAGCCCCAGCATTTT
CASSPQDLNQPQHF
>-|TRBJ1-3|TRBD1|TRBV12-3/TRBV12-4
TGTGCCAGCAGCCTTACGCCGACAGGGGAGAGCACCATATATTTT
CASSLTPTGESTIYF
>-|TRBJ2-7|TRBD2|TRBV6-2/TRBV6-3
TGTGCCAGCAGCCGAACCCTAGCGGGGGGTGATTACGAGCAGTACTTC
CASSRTLAGGDYEQYF
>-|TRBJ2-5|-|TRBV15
TGTGCCACCAGCAGAGATAAAACGGAGGGCCTAATGGAGACCCAGTACTTC
CATSRDKTEGLMETQYF
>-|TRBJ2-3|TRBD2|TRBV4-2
TGTGCCAGCAGCCACTTTCAGCGGGAGTCAGATACGCAGTATTTT
CASSHFQRESDTQYF
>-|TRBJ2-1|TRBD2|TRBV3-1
TGTGCCAGCAGCCAAGATGGGACTAGCGGGAACGATGAGCAGTTCTTC
CASSQDGTSGNDEQFF
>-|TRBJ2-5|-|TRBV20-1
TGCAGTGTGAAGCGGCAGAGCTTGGAGCAGTACTTC
CSVKRQSLEQYF
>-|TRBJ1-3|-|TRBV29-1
TGCAGCGTTGCGGAAGGAACGGATGGAAACACCATATATTTT
CSVAEGTDGNTIYF
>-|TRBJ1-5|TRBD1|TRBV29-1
TGCAGCGCTGCAGCCGGGACAGGGGAGAGTCAGCCCCAGCATTTT
CSAAAGTGESQPQHF
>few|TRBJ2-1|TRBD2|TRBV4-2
TGTGCCAGCAGCTCCACGGGACTAGCGGGAGTGTTTGCCTACAATGAGCAGTTCTTC
CASSSTGLAGVFAYNEQFF
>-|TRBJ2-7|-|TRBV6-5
TGTGCCAGCAGACGTTTGGAGCTCTACGAGCAGTACTTC
CASRRLELYEQYF